This entry lists 12 T cell receptor beta chains sequenced from one sample in a study of blood T cells in healthy people across ages. Next came a second PCR, run for about 6 to 12 cycles, which used a sample-barcoded 5' primer along with a J-beta primer mix. TCRdb re-analysed the 5' RACE reads in MiXCR, keeping a single row per CDR3 protein. Among around 700,000 distinct CDR3 sequences listed, approximately 25% were seen once. This sample also appeared in a second study, on T cells of mothers and their children.

Material: blood. Receptors were obtained from a boy younger than 18 in good health.

The chain has TRBV14 and TRBJ2-2, with D perhaps matching TRBD1 (6 bases). Trimming left V 4 bases short and J 4 bases short, with 13 bases between. Germline CDR1 reads SGHDN; CDR2 reads FVKESK. This CDR3 contains 15 residues. The CDR3 bases are TGTGCCAGCAGCCTCCTAAGGGGGTTCACCGGGGAGCTGTTTTTT. Protein product: CASSLLRGFTGELFF.

In this sample, this clonotype turned up a few times. This rearrangement joins TRBV5-1 to TRBJ2-5, with D perhaps matching TRBD2 (6 bases). The J call may be wrong; the DNA end is better matched by TRBJ2-7. This CDR3 has 13 residues. Germline loops: CDR1 SGHRS, CDR2 YFSETQ. The CDR3 loop is CASTPGDAAEQYF. The CDR3, as DNA: TGCGCCAGCACCCCGGGGGATGCGGCCGAGCAGTACTTC.

This clonotype was seen a few times. The chain links TRBV6-6 to TRBJ1-2; TRBD1 might be the D (5 bases). The V gene lost 0 bases and the J gene lost 0 bases, with 5 bases spanning the gap. This CDR3 is 14 amino acids long. Germline assignment: CDR1 MNHNY and CDR2 SVGAGI (reference sequence). CDR3 DNA sequence: TGTGCCAGCAGTTACTCGGGGGCTAACTATGGCTACACCTTC. As protein: CASSYSGANYGYTF.

The rearrangement uses TRBV11-2 and TRBJ2-7; D uncertain. Trimming shortened V by 1 base and J by 0 bases, and 10 bases separated the two germline ends. Germline lookup yields CDR1 SGHAT and CDR2 FQNNGV. The CDR3 consists of 15 residues. CDR3: CASSLVKGSSYEQYF. The CDR3 DNA reads TGTGCCAGCAGCTTAGTTAAGGGAAGCTCCTACGAGCAGTACTTC.

This chain joins TRBV2 and TRBJ1-4; TRBD1 matches at 8 bases. The V and J ends lost 6 bases and 6 bases, in that order; junction bases with no gene match: 9. In germline, CDR1 is SNHLY, CDR2 FYNNEI. The CDR3 runs to 15 residues. Here the CDR3 reads CASRKAGGAYEKLFF. The CDR3 bases are TGTGCCAGCAGGAAGGCAGGGGGCGCTTATGAAAAACTGTTTTTT. Variable domain in full (rest from reference TRBV2 and TRBJ1-4): EPEVTQTPSHQVTQMGQEVILRCVPISNHLYFYWYRQILGQKVEFLVSFYNNEISEKSEIFDDQFSVERPDGSNFTLKIRSTKLEDSAMYFCASRKAGGAYEKLFFGSGTQLSVL.

CDR3 in DNA: TGCGCCAGCAGCTCCCCCGGGACAGCGGGTGAGACCCAGTACTTC. As protein: CASSSPGTAGETQYF. The J gene is TRBJ2-5, the V gene TRBV5-1; weak D call: TRBD1 (7 bases). Germline V gene sequence: CDR1 SGHRS, CDR2 YFSETQ. The CDR3 extends over 15 amino acids. Trimming removed 3 bases from V and 5 bases from J, with 17 bases in between. Complete variable domain (other parts from reference TRBV5-1 and TRBJ2-5): KAGVTQTPRYLIKTRGQQVTLSCSPISGHRSVSWYQQTPGQGLQFLFEYFSETQRNKGNFPGRFSGRQFSNSRSEMNVSTLELGDSALYLCASSSPGTAGETQYFGPGTRLLVL.

DNA of the CDR3: TGTGCCACCAGTGATCGGACAGTGAATCAAGAGACCCAGTACTTC. The encoded protein is CATSDRTVNQETQYF. The gene calls are TRBV24-1 and TRBJ2-5, with D perhaps matching TRBD1 (6 bases). The CDR3 sequence is 15 residues long. Trimming left V 3 bases short and J 2 bases short, with 12 bases between. Germline CDR1 is KGHDR and CDR2 is SFDVKD.

Regarding this clonotype: This CDR3 fails to terminate in the conserved phenylalanine or tryptophan, so it likely reflects a read error. The chain couples TRBV7-9 to TRBJ2-1, with 7 bases matching TRBD2. The length of the CDR3 is 14 residues. Per germline, CDR1 SEHNR and CDR2 FQNEAQ (reference sequence). The ends lost 1 base at V and 5 bases at J; junction bases unmatched: 2. The CDR3 DNA is TGTGCCAGCAGCTTAGAGGGACTACACAATGAGCAGTTCCTC. It translates to CASSLEGLHNEQFL.

For this clonotype: The junction differs from germline at one of its ends, possibly a read error. The chain has TRBV11-2 and TRBJ1-2; D gene unclear. Germline values: CDR1 SGHAT, CDR2 FQNNGV. The CDR3 is made up of 12 amino acids. The CDR3 nucleotides are TGTGCCAGCAGCGTAAAGGGCTATGGCTGCACCTTC. It is translated as CASSVKGYGCTF.

The chain employs TRBV7-2 and TRBJ2-5; D is unresolved. The V end lost 5 bases, the J end lost 11 bases, and 21 bases lay between the germline ends. Germline values: CDR1 SGHTA, CDR2 FQGNSA. This CDR3 region has 14 residues. The CDR3 reads CASSQDPLEPEQYF. In nucleotides, the CDR3 is TGTGCCAGCAGCCAGGACCCTCTAGAGCCGGAGCAGTACTTC.

The J gene is TRBJ2-5, the V gene TRBV6-1; a weak D match, TRBD2 (5 bases). CDR1 MNHNS and CDR2 SASEGT come from the germline V gene. This CDR3 has 13 amino acids. The V and J ends lost 4 bases and 5 bases respectively, with 11 bases between them. CDR3 bases: TGTGCCAGCAGTGTCAGGAGGACGGAGACCCAGTACTTC. Translating it yields CASSVRRTETQYF.

This chain uses TRBV5-1 with TRBJ2-7; D is possibly TRBD2 (6 bases). This CDR3 comprises 12 residues. Trimming cost V 5 bases and J 7 bases, with 13 bases left between them. Germline assignment: CDR1 SGHRS and CDR2 YFSETQ. The CDR3 sequence is CASRGGNVEQYF. The CDR3 nucleotides read TGCGCCAGCAGGGGAGGAAACGTGGAGCAGTACTTC.